This T cell receptor beta chain appears in the sequencing data of a study of shared T cell receptors in the human thymus. Profiling relied on immunoSEQ multiplex PCR, and the TCRdb table lists in-frame clones only, not all of them. The table lists about 710,000 clones, 80% to 90% of them singletons. This sample also appeared in a second study, on human thymus T cells. That paper notes: Surgeons resected thymus tissue during corrective heart surgery. Repertoires from thymus and blood appeared to show biased V and J gene usage. Related studies found that unrelated individuals share highly overlapping thymic repertoires.

Material for sequencing was thymocytes. The TCR originated in a boy in the first two years of life with a congenital heart defect.

The CDR3 bases are TGTGCCAGCAGCGCTAGCGGGGGGCAAGCCTACGAGCAGTACTTC. Its protein is CASSASGGQAYEQYF. The chain uses TRBV11-2 and TRBJ2-7; 11 bases are a match to TRBD2. CDR3 length: 15 amino acids. J was trimmed by 2 bases and V by 5 bases; bases with no gene match: 5. Germline CDR1 reads SGHAT; CDR2 reads FQNNGV.